The clone carrying this T cell receptor (beta chain) was counted a few times. The CDR3 runs to 16 residues. The germline CDR1 and CDR2 sequences are DFQATT and SNEGSKA (reference sequence). J was trimmed by 1 base and V by 4 bases; bases with no gene match: 10. TCRdb analysed the RT-PCR reads with MiXCR anew, one entry per CDR3 protein. The sample includes approximately 720,000 distinct CDR3 sequences, 13% to 15% of them seen just once. Sequences were obtained from memory CD4+ T cells from blood. This sequence joins TRBV20-1 and TRBJ1-5; TRBD1 matches at 7 bases. The receptor comes from a female donor in good health, serving as a healthy control. The CDR3 here is CSATKPTGQSNQPQHF. The DNA for the CDR3 is TGCAGTGCTACGAAGCCGACAGGGCAGAGCAATCAGCCCCAGCATTTT.